These 8 T cell receptor beta chains were all obtained from the same sample, sequenced in a study of blood T cells in healthy people across ages. Next came a second PCR, run for about 6 to 11 cycles, which used a sample-barcoded 5' primer along with a J-beta primer mix. Using its own MiXCR run on the 5' RACE reads, TCRdb lists one record per CDR3 protein. The table includes 380,000 or so distinct CDR3 sequences, more than 45% detected once. Sequencing was done on a sample of blood. The origin of the receptors is a man aged 60 to 69 in good health.

This clonotype was counted between two and nine times. The chain has TRBV20-1 and TRBJ2-7, with TRBD2 as a possible D gene (5 bases). Germline CDR1 and CDR2: DFQATT and SNEGSKA (reference sequence). Trimming stripped 0 bases from V and 3 bases from J, with 12 bases between. CDR3 length: 14 residues. The CDR3 sequence: CSARDPGTGYEQYF. CDR3 DNA sequence: TGCAGTGCTAGAGACCCGGGAACGGGCTACGAGCAGTACTTC.

The chain is built from TRBV29-1 and TRBJ2-1, with TRBD2 matching 11 bases. Losses at the gene ends were 6 bases for V and 6 bases for J; bases not matched to a gene: 10. Germline V CDR1 and CDR2: SQVTM, ANQGSEA. The CDR3 is 15 residues long. The CDR3 DNA is TGCAGCGTGCTTAGCGGGGGGGCTTTTGGCAATGAGCAGTTCTTC. Translated: CSVLSGGAFGNEQFF.

Only a few counts were recorded for this clonotype. The J gene is TRBJ1-6, the V gene TRBV12-3 or TRBV12-4; weak D call: TRBD1 (5 bases). Trimming removed 6 bases at V and 7 bases at J, with 13 bases between. This CDR3 has 14 amino acids. In DNA, the CDR3 is TGTGCCAGCAGCCCAGGGCAGAGAAATTCACCCCTCCACTTT. This encodes CASSPGQRNSPLHF.

This chain connects TRBV12-3 or TRBV12-4 to TRBJ2-3; 12 bases are a match to TRBD2. V dropped 6 bases and J dropped 6; count of bases not matched to a gene: 13. The CDR3 runs 17 residues. DNA of the CDR3: TGTGCCAGCAGCCGAGCCACGCCGGGACTAGCGGGTGATACGCAGTATTTT. Translated: CASSRATPGLAGDTQYF.

This chain links TRBV7-2 with TRBJ2-3; a weak D match, TRBD2 (5 bases). Germline CDR1 is SGHTA and CDR2 is FQGNSA. V lost 1 base and J lost 1, with 12 bases in between. The CDR3 spans 16 residues. DNA of the CDR3: TGTGCCAGCAGCTTAGGGGTTAGCGCTCGCACAGATACGCAGTATTTT. This codes for CASSLGVSARTDTQYF.

The chain links TRBV5-1 to TRBJ2-1; tentative D call: TRBD2 (5 bases). The CDR3 runs to 14 residues. Germline V gives CDR1 SGHRS, CDR2 YFSETQ. V dropped 0 bases and J dropped 4 bases, with 8 bases sitting between them. For the CDR3, the DNA is TGCGCCAGCAGCTTGGGCGGGCTTTACAATGAGCAGTTCTTC. Translated, it gives CASSLGGLYNEQFF.

J is TRBJ2-3 and V is TRBV6-6; D not resolved. The CDR3 loop spans 15 amino acids. Trimming shortened V by 2 bases and J by 1 base, and 10 bases separated the two germline ends. Germline V gene lookup returns CDR1 MNHNY and CDR2 SVGAGI (reference sequence). CDR3 DNA sequence: TGTGCCAGCAGTTACCCCTCGTCGGGCACAGATACGCAGTATTTT. It specifies CASSYPSSGTDTQYF.

The rearrangement joins TRBV7-2 to TRBJ2-7; TRBD1 is a possible D gene (6 bases). From germline, CDR1 is SGHTA and CDR2 FQGNSA. V shed 4 bases and J shed 7 bases, with 14 bases lying between them. The CDR3 totals 13 residues. This chain's CDR3 is CASSSGQREEQYF. The CDR3 bases are TGTGCCAGCAGCTCCGGACAGCGAGAGGAGCAGTACTTC.